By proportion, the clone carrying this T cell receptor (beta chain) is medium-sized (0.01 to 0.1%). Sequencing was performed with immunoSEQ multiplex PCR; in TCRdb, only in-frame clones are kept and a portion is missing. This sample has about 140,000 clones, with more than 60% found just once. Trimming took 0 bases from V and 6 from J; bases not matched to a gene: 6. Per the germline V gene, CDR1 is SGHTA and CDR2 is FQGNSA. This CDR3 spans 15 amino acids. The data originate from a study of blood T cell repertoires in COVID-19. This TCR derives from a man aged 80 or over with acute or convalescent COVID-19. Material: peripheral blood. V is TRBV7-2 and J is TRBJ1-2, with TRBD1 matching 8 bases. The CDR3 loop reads CASSLALQGGDGYTF. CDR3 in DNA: TGTGCCAGCAGCTTAGCGCTACAGGGGGGGGATGGCTACACCTTC.